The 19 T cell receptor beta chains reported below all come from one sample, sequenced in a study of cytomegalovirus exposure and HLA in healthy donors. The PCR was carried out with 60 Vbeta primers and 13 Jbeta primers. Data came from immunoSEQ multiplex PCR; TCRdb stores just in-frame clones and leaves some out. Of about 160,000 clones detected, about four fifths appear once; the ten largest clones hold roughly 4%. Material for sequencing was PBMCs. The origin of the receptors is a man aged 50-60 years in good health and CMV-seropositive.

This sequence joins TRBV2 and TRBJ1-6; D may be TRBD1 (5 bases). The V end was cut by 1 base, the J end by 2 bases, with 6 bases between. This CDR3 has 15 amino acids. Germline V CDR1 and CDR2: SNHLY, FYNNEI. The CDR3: CASSEGQTYNSPLHF. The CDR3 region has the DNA TGTGCCAGCAGTGAAGGACAGACCTATAATTCACCCCTCCACTTT.

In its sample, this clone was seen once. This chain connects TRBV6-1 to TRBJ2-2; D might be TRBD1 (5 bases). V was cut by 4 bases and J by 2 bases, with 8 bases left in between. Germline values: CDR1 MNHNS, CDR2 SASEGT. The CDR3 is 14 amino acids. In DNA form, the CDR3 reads TGTGCCAGCAGTGCCGGACAAAACACCGGGGAGCTGTTTTTT. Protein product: CASSAGQNTGELFF.

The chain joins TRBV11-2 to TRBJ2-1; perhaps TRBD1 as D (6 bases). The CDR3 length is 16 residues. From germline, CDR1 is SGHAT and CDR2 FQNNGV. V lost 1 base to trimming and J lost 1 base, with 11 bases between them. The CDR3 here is CASSLGGGKSYNEQFF. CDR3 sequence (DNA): TGTGCCAGCAGCTTAGGAGGGGGAAAATCCTACAATGAGCAGTTCTTC.

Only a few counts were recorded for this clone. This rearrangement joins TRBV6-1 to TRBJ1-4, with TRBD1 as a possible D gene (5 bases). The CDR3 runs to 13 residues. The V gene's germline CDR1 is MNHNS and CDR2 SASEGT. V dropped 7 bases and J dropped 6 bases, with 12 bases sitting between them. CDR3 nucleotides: TGTGCCAGCAACCCGGGGGGGGATGAAAAACTGTTTTTT. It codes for CASNPGGDEKLFF.

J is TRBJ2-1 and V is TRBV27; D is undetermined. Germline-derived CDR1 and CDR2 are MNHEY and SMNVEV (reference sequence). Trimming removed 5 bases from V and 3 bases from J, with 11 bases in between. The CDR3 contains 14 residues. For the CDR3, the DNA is TGTGCCAGCAGTCTAAACAACTACTACAATGAGCAGTTCTTC. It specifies CASSLNNYYNEQFF.

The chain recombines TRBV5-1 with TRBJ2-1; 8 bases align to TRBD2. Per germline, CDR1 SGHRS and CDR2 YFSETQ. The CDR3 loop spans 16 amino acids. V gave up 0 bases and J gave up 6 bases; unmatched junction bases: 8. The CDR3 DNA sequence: TGCGCCAGCAGCTTGGATGTTAGCGGGGATTTCAATGAGCAGTTCTTC. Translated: CASSLDVSGDFNEQFF. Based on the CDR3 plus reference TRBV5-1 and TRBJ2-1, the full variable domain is KAGVTQTPRYLIKTRGQQVTLSCSPISGHRSVSWYQQTPGQGLQFLFEYFSETQRNKGNFPGRFSGRQFSNSRSEMNVSTLELGDSALYLCASSLDVSGDFNEQFFGPGTRLTVL.

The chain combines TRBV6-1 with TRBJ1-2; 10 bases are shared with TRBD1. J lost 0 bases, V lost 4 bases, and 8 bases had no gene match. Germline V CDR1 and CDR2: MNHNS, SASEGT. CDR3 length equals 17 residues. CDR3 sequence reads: CASSARDRGGTNYGYTF. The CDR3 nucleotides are TGTGCCAGCAGTGCCCGGGACAGGGGTGGGACTAACTATGGCTACACCTTC.

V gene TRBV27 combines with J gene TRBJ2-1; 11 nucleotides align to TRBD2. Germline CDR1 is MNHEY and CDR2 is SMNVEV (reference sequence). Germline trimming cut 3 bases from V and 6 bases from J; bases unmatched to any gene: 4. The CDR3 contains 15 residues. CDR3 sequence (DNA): TGTGCCAGCAGTTTCGGGACTAGCGGACGCAATGAGCAGTTCTTC. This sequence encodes CASSFGTSGRNEQFF.

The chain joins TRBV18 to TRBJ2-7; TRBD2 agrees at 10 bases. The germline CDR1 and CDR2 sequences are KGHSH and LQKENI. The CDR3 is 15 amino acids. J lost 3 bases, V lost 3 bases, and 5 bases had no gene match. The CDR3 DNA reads TGTGCCAGCTCACCTCCTATAGCGGGAGGCTACGAGCAGTACTTC. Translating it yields CASSPPIAGGYEQYF. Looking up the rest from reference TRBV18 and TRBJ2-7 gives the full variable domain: NAGVMQNPRHLVRRRGQEARLRCSPMKGHSHVYWYRQLPEEGLKFMVYLQKENIIDESGMPKERFSAEFPKEGPSILRIQQVVRGDSAAYFCASSPPIAGGYEQYFGPGTRLTVT.

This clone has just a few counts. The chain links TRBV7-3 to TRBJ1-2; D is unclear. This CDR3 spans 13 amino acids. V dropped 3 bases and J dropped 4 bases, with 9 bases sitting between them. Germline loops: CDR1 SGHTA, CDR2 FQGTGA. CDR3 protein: CASSFTPFYGYTF. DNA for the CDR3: TGTGCCAGCAGCTTTACACCATTCTATGGCTACACCTTC.

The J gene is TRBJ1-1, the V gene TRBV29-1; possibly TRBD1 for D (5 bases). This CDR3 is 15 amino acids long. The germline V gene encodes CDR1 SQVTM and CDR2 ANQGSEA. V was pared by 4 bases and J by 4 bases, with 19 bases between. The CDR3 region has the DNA TGCAGCGTTGCCGGACATCTATTGGGTGCCACTGAAGCTTTCTTT. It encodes CSVAGHLLGATEAFF.

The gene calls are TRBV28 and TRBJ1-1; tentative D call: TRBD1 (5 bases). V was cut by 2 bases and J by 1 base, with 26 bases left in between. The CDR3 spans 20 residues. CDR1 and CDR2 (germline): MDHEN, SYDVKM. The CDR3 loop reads CASSLNMIGGGFGKNTEAFF. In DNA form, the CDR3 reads TGTGCCAGCAGTTTAAATATGATCGGGGGTGGGTTTGGCAAGAACACTGAAGCTTTCTTT.

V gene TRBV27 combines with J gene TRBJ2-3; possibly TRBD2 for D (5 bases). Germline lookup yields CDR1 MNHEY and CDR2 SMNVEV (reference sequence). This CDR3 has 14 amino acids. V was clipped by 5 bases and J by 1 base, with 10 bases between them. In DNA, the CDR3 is TGTGCCAGCAGTACCCTAGCACGCACAGATACGCAGTATTTT. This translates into CASSTLARTDTQYF.

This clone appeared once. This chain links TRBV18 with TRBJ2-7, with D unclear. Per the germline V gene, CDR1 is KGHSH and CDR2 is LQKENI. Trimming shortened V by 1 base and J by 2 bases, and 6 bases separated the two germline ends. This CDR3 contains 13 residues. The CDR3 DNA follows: TGTGCCAGCTCACCACGGCAAGCCTACGAGCAGTACTTC. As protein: CASSPRQAYEQYF.

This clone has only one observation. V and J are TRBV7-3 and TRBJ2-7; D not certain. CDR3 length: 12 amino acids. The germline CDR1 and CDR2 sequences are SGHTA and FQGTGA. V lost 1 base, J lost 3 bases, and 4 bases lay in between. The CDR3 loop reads CASSLNGYEQYF. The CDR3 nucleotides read TGTGCCAGCAGCTTAAACGGCTACGAGCAGTACTTC.

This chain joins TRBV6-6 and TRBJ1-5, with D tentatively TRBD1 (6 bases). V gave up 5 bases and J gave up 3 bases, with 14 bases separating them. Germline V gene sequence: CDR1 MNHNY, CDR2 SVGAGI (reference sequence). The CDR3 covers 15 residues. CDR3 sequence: CASSPRQDNNQPQHF. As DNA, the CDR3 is TGTGCCAGCAGTCCACGACAGGACAACAATCAGCCCCAGCATTTT.

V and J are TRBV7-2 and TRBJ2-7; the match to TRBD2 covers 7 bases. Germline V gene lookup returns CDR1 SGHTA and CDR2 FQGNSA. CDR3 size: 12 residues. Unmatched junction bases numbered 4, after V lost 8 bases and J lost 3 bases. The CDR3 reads CASARERYEQYF. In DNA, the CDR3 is TGTGCCAGCGCGCGGGAGCGCTACGAGCAGTACTTC.

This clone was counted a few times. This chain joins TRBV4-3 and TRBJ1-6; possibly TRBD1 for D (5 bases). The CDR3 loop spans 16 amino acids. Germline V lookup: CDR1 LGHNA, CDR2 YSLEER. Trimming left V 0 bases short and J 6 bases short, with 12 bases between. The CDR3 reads CASSQDRAYINSPLHF. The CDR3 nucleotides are TGCGCCAGCAGCCAAGACAGGGCTTATATTAATTCACCCCTCCACTTT.

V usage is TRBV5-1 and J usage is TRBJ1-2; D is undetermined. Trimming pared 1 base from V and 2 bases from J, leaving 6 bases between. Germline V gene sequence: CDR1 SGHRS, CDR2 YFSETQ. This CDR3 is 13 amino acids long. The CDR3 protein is CASSLSQNYGYTF. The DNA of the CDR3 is TGCGCCAGCAGCTTGTCCCAAAACTATGGCTACACCTTC.